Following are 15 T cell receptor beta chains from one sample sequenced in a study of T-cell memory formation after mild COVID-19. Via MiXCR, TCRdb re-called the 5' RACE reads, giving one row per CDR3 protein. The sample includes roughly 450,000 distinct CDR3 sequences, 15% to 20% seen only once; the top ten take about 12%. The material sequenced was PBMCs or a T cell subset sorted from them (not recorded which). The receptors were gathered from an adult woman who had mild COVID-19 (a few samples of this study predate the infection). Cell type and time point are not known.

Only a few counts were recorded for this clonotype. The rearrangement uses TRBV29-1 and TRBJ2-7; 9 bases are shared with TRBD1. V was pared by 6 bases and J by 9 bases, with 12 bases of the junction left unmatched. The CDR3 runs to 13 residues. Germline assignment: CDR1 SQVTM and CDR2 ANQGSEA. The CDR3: CSVAGQGRGVQYF. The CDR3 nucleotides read TGCAGCGTAGCTGGACAGGGGCGCGGGGTGCAGTACTTC.

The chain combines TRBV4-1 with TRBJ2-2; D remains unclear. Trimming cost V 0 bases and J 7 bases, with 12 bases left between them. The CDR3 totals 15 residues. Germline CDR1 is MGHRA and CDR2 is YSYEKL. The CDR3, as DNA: TGCGCCAGCAGCCAAGAGGGCGGAGCGAACGGGGAGCTGTTTTTT. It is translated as CASSQEGGANGELFF.

CDR3 loop: CASRAKNLRGHLYGYTF. DNA of the CDR3: TGTGCCAGCAGAGCGAAAAATTTACGGGGCCACTTATATGGCTACACCTTC. The chain employs TRBV5-5 and TRBJ1-2; tentative D call: TRBD1 (5 bases). The V end lost 5 bases, the J end lost 5 bases, and 25 bases lay between the germline ends. This CDR3 is built from 17 residues. The germline CDR1 and CDR2 sequences are SGHKS and YYEKEE (reference sequence).

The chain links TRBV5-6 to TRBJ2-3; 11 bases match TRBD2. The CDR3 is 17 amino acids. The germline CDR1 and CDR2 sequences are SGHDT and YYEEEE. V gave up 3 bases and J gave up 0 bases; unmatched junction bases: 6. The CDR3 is CASSWGRTSGSTDTQYF. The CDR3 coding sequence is TGTGCCAGCAGCTGGGGCAGGACTAGCGGGAGCACAGATACGCAGTATTTT.

The CDR3 here is CATSREAVGHQPQHF. The CDR3 coding sequence is TGTGCCACCAGCAGAGAAGCCGTGGGCCATCAGCCCCAGCATTTT. V gene TRBV15 combines with J gene TRBJ1-5; D remains ambiguous. V was clipped by 0 bases and J by 5 bases, with 11 bases between them. Germline CDR1 LNHNV, CDR2 YYDKDF (reference sequence). The CDR3 extends over 15 amino acids.

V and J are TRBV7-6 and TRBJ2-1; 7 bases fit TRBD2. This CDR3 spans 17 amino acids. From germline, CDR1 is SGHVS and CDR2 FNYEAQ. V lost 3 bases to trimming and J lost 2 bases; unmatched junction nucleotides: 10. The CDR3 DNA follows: TGTGCCAGCAGCTTGGGAGGGGTCACTACCCCCTACAATGAGCAGTTCTTC. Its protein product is CASSLGGVTTPYNEQFF.

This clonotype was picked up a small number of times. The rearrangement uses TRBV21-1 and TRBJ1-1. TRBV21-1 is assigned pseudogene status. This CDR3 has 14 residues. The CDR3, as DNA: TGTGCCAGCGTTTGGTCTAATCCGGGGTCTGAAGCTTTCTTT. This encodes CASVWSNPGSEAFF.

CDR3 DNA: TGTGCCAGCAGCTTTCCGGGACAGGGGGGCTATGAGCAGTTCTTC. This codes for CASSFPGQGGYEQFF. The chain has TRBV7-9 and TRBJ2-1; 11 bases fit TRBD1. The CDR3 contains 15 residues. The ends lost 3 bases at V and 8 bases at J; junction bases unmatched: 6. Germline CDR1 is SEHNR and CDR2 is FQNEAQ (reference sequence).

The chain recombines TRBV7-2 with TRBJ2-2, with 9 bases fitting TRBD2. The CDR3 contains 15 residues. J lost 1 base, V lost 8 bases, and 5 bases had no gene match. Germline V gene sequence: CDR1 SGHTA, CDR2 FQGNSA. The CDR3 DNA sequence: TGTGCCAGCGGAATGACTAGCGGGAACACCGGGGAGCTGTTTTTT. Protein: CASGMTSGNTGELFF.

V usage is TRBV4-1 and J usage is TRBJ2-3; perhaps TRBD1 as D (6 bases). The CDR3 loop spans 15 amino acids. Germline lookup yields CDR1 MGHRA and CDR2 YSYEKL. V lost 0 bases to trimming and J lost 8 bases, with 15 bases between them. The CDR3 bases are TGCGCCAGCAGCCAAGACAGGGGTGGATTAGGTACGCAGTATTTT. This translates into CASSQDRGGLGTQYF.

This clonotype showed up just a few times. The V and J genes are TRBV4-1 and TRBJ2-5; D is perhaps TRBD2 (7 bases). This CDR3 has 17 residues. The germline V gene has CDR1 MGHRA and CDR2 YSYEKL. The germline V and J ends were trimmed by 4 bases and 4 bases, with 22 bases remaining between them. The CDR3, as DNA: TGCGCCAGCAGCCCGCAATGGTTGGGGGGGGCCCCAGAGACCCAGTACTTC. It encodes CASSPQWLGGAPETQYF.

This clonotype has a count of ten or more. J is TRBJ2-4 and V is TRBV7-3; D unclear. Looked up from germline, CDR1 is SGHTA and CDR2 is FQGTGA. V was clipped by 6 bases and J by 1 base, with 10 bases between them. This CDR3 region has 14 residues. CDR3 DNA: TGTGCCAGCAGTCTAGACTCTGCCAAAAACATTCAGTACTTC. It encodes CASSLDSAKNIQYF.

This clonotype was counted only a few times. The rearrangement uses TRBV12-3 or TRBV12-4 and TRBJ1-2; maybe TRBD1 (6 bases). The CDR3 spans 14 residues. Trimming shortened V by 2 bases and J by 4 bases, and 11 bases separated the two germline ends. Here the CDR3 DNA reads TGTGCCAGCAGTTTAAAGGGGGGGGTCTATGGCTACACCTTC. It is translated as CASSLKGGVYGYTF.

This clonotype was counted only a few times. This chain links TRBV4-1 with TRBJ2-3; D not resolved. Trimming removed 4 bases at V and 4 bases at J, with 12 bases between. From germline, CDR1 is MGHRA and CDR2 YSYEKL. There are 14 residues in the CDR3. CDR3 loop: CASSLLGPSDTQYF. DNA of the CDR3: TGCGCCAGCAGCCTCCTAGGACCGTCAGATACGCAGTATTTT.

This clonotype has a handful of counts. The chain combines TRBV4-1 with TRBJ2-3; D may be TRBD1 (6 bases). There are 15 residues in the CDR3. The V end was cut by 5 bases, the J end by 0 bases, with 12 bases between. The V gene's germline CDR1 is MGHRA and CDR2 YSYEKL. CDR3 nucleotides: TGCGCCAGCAGCTTTGACCAGGGGAGCACAGATACGCAGTATTTT. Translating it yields CASSFDQGSTDTQYF.